Sequencing of this TCR beta chain was carried out in a study of blood T cell repertoires in COVID-19. Background on the study: Italy, Spain and the United States were the sources of the convalescent and acute COVID-19 samples.

CDR3 length equals 15 residues. Germline CDR1 reads SGHKS; CDR2 reads YYEKEE (reference sequence). V dropped 4 bases and J dropped 3 bases, with 16 bases sitting between them. The method was immunoSEQ multiplex PCR; TCRdb's version includes in-frame clones alone and lacks a portion of them. The profile shows roughly 670,000 clones, around 89% of them singletons. This chain connects TRBV5-5 to TRBJ1-2; TRBD1 might be the D (6 bases). Material: peripheral blood. This clonotype originated in a woman under 30 with acute or convalescent COVID-19. The CDR3 nucleotides read TGTGCCAGCAGCCCGAGAGGGGGATTCGACTATGGCTACACCTTC. This encodes CASSPRGGFDYGYTF. Filled out from reference TRBV5-5 and TRBJ1-2, the complete variable domain reads DAGVTQSPTHLIKTRGQQVTLRCSPISGHKSVSWYQQVLGQGPQFIFQYYEKEERGRGNFPDRFSARQFPNYSSELNVNALLLGDSALYLCASSPRGGFDYGYTFGSGTRLTVV.